The clone carrying this TCR beta chain was observed many times. Its antigen is unidentified. These data come from a study of human T cells and chemical hapten exposure. Study-level findings and limits: Positively correlated with patch test score were the counts of PT1 expanded TCRs.

The V gene's germline CDR1 is SGHDT and CDR2 YYEEEE. Trimming at V came to 7 bases and at J to 2 bases, leaving 10 bases not matched to a gene. The CDR3 is made up of 17 amino acids. Specified time point: patch test 1, 2 weeks after DPC sensitization. This sample's treatment: therapeutic diphenylcyclopropenone sensitization with weekly scalp DPC. Donors, patients with alopecia ranging from 18 to 70 years old and judged suitable for DPC, provided samples. From whole blood left unfractionated, total RNA was extracted. TCRdb called the RACE reads again in MiXCR, with one record for every CDR3 protein. The sample holds some 400,000 distinct CDR3 sequences, approximately 5% seen once.

This chain joins TRBV5-6 and TRBJ1-3; 12 nucleotides align to TRBD1. The starting material was whole blood, obtained in connection with sensitization to the hapten diphenylcyclopropenone (DPC). The receptor was derived from a woman between 45 and 60 years old with alopecia areata. Some clones in this sample may be carry-over from other donors' samples. CDR3 residues: CASFRDRGLRAGNTIYF. The CDR3 DNA reads TGTGCCAGCTTCCGGGACAGGGGGCTGCGAGCTGGAAACACCATATATTTT.